The 11 T cell receptor beta chains below all came from one sample that was sequenced in a study of PD-1 blockade in classical Hodgkin lymphoma. Measured with immunoSEQ multiplex PCR; TCRdb has only the in-frame clones, and not every one. The table has 40,000 to 45,000 clones, about three quarters seen once; the top ten hold 13%. Relapses following autologous stem cell transplantation were seen in all patients, with brentuximab vedotin exposure varying. Sequencing was performed on peripheral blood mononuclear cells (PBMCs), taken at baseline. The receptors stem from a human donor with classical Hodgkin lymphoma.

The chain uses TRBV5-6 and TRBJ2-2; D is tentatively TRBD1 or TRBD2 (5 bases each). V was pared by 6 bases and J by 4 bases, with 19 bases between. The CDR3 runs 16 residues. CDR1 and CDR2 (germline): SGHDT, YYEEEE. DNA of the CDR3: TGTGCCAGCACCCCCCGGCCCGGGACCTCCACCGGGGAGCTGTTTTTT. Residues: CASTPRPGTSTGELFF.

The chain carries TRBV21-1 and TRBJ1-3; the table's D gene call, TRBD1, was not cross checked with the DNA. TRBV21-1 is a pseudogene segment. There are 12 residues in the CDR3. CDR3 nucleotides: TGTGCCAGCAGCCAGACAGGCCGGTGGTGGTATTTT. Its protein is CASSQTGRWWYF.

The chain uses TRBV6-1 and TRBJ1-2, with D uncertain. V was pared by 1 base and J by 6 bases, with 9 bases between. Germline assignment: CDR1 MNHNS and CDR2 SASEGT. The CDR3 length is 13 residues. In DNA, the CDR3 is TGTGCCAGCAGTGAAGGTGGGGTGGATGGCTACACCTTC. Amino acids: CASSEGGVDGYTF.

The J gene is TRBJ1-1, the V gene TRBV11-2; 10 bases are shared with TRBD1. The CDR3 covers 18 residues. J was trimmed by 1 base and V by 5 bases; bases with no gene match: 13. Germline-derived CDR1 and CDR2 are SGHAT and FQNNGV. The CDR3 loop is CASSIYRDRGGWNTEAFF. The CDR3 nucleotides read TGTGCCAGCAGCATCTACCGGGACAGGGGCGGATGGAACACTGAAGCTTTCTTT.

This chain uses TRBV4-2 with TRBJ2-1; possibly TRBD1 for D (6 bases). Germline V gene sequence: CDR1 LGHNA, CDR2 YNFKEQ. V was pared by 0 bases and J by 5 bases, with 29 bases between. The CDR3 loop spans 21 amino acids. CDR3 loop: CASSQEGPGVGPGVEDNEQFF. The CDR3 DNA reads TGTGCCAGCAGCCAAGAAGGCCCAGGGGTAGGTCCCGGGGTAGAGGACAATGAGCAGTTCTTC.

Only one count was recorded for this clone. Written as DNA, the CDR3 is TGCGCCAGCAGCCAAGATTGGGGGAGGGAGACCCAGTACTTC. Residues: CASSQDWGRETQYF. The chain employs TRBV4-3 and TRBJ2-5; possibly TRBD2 for D (6 bases). V dropped 0 bases and J dropped 5 bases, with 10 bases sitting between them. The CDR3 extends over 14 amino acids. CDR1 is LGHNA, CDR2 YSLEER, per germline.

In its sample, this clone was seen once. The chain is built from TRBV6-6 and TRBJ2-5; D uncertain. The CDR3 extends over 15 amino acids. Germline V gene sequence: CDR1 MNHNY, CDR2 SVGAGI (reference sequence). The germline V and J ends were trimmed by 5 bases and 1 base, with 14 bases remaining between them. The chain's CDR3 is CASSEAEEGQETQYF. CDR3 nucleotide sequence: TGTGCCAGCAGTGAGGCCGAAGAAGGCCAAGAGACCCAGTACTTC.

By its share, this clone is medium-sized (0.01 to 0.1%). The V call is TRBV4-1, the J call TRBJ1-2; 10 positions match TRBD1. The V gene's germline CDR1 is MGHRA and CDR2 YSYEKL. J was trimmed by 4 bases and V by 4 bases; bases with no gene match: 6. The length of the CDR3 is 15 residues. The CDR3 coding sequence is TGCGCCAGCAGCCGTGGACAGGGGGAAGGCTATGGCTACACCTTC. Protein product: CASSRGQGEGYGYTF.

CDR3 loop: CASSRLSAGAIGGYTF. In DNA, the CDR3 is TGCGCCAGCAGCCGTCTTTCCGCAGGGGCGATAGGTGGCTACACCTTC. This chain uses TRBV4-1 with TRBJ1-2; D may be TRBD1 (6 bases). Germline CDR1 reads MGHRA; CDR2 reads YSYEKL. V gave up 4 bases and J gave up 7 bases, with 22 bases separating them. The CDR3 loop spans 16 amino acids.

The J gene is TRBJ2-7, the V gene TRBV7-2, with a weak D call TRBD1 (6 bases). V lost 2 bases and J 1 base, leaving 9 bases between the germline ends. The germline V gene encodes CDR1 SGHTA and CDR2 FQGNSA. The CDR3 extends over 14 amino acids. The CDR3 loop is CASSLPGVSYEQYF. CDR3 coding DNA: TGTGCCAGCAGCTTACCAGGGGTATCCTACGAGCAGTACTTC. Drawing the rest from reference TRBV7-2 and TRBJ2-7, the complete variable domain is GAGVSQSPSNKVTEKGKDVELRCDPISGHTALYWYRQSLGQGLEFLIYFQGNSAPDKSGLPSDRFSAERTGGSVSTLTIQRTQQEDSAVYLCASSLPGVSYEQYFGPGTRLTVT.

The chain uses TRBV6-5 and TRBJ1-6, with D perhaps TRBD1 (5 bases). The CDR3 has 15 amino acids. Germline assignment: CDR1 MNHEY and CDR2 SVGAGI. Trimming removed 0 bases at V and 11 bases at J, with 14 bases between. This CDR3 is CASSYSVLGDPPLHF. For the CDR3, the DNA is TGTGCCAGCAGTTACTCGGTCCTTGGGGACCCACCCCTCCACTTT.